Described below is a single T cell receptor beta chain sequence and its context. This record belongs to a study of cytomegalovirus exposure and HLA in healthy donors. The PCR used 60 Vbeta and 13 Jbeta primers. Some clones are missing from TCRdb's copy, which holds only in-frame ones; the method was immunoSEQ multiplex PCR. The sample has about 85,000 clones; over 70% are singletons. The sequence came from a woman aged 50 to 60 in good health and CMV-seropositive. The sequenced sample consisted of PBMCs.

The CDR3 loop reads CASSFRGGHGYTF. The CDR3 nucleotides read TGTGCCAGCAGCTTTCGCGGGGGCCATGGCTACACCTTC. V and J are TRBV13 and TRBJ1-2; possible D gene TRBD1, 6 bases. This CDR3 is 13 amino acids long. The germline V gene encodes CDR1 PRHDT and CDR2 FYEKMQ (reference sequence). The germline V and J ends were trimmed by 3 bases and 6 bases, with 11 bases remaining between them.